The T cell receptor beta chain described here comes from a study of blood T cell repertoires in COVID-19. On the study more broadly: Samples taken during acute and convalescent COVID-19 were collected in the United States, Italy and Spain. T cells, B-cell-depleted T cells, or PBMCs supplied cDNA or gDNA.

Germline V gives CDR1 MNHEY, CDR2 SVGAGI. The CDR3 length is 15 residues. Trimming removed 1 base from V and 8 bases from J; junction bases left unmatched: 3. A Seattle source enrolled patients during active infection and followed them longitudinally. Authors' data handling: Estimation of nucleated cell counts was performed using reference gene primer amplification. The table came from immunoSEQ multiplex PCR; TCRdb's copy has only in-frame clones and leaves some out. V, J and clone size derive from that table, while D and trimming were established from the DNA sequence. This sample has about 96,000 clones, with around nine tenths found just once.

The J gene is TRBJ1-4, the V gene TRBV6-5; 11 nucleotides match TRBD1. The receptor was isolated from a human donor with COVID-19, enrolled during active disease. The donor label of this sample is uncertain. Sequencing was performed on peripheral blood. CDR3 sequence reads: CASSYLGQGEEKLFF. The CDR3 coding sequence is TGTGCCAGCAGTTACTTGGGACAGGGGGAGGAAAAACTGTTTTTT.